Listed below are T cell receptor beta chains from one sample, sequenced in a study of T-cell reconstitution after alpha-beta-depleted transplantation in children. TCRdb itself ran the PCR reads through MiXCR, one entry per CDR3 protein. The sample holds around 270,000 distinct CDR3 sequences, about a tenth seen once. Here the sequenced sample was PBMCs, taken before TCRalphabeta/CD19-depleted stem cell transplant. The receptors were sampled from a boy under three years old with acute myeloid leukemia, due to receive a stem cell transplant. The CDR3 runs from the conserved cysteine through the conserved F or W. D genes are given only for firm matches. Not all rows give a size; the values are once, few, many and, for expanded clones, a class.

>TRBD2|TRBJ2-2|.|TRBV4-2
CASSLTSGGVGELFF
TGTGCCAGCAGCCTGACTAGCGGGGGGGTGGGGGAGCTGTTTTTT
>TRBD1|TRBJ2-7|many|TRBV7-9
CASSSRQGASYEQYF
TGTGCCAGCAGCTCCCGACAGGGGGCCTCCTACGAGCAGTACTTC
>.|TRBJ1-1|many|TRBV7-3
CASSLTGPTNTEAFF
TGTGCCAGCAGCTTAACGGGACCCACGAACACTGAAGCTTTCTTT
>TRBD2|TRBJ2-2|many|TRBV4-3
CASSQDRLAGSGELFF
TGCGCCAGCAGCCAAGATAGGCTAGCGGGATCCGGGGAGCTGTTTTTT
>.|TRBJ2-5|many|TRBV5-1
CASSEQETQYF
TGCGCCAGCAGCGAACAAGAGACCCAGTACTTC
>.|TRBJ2-7|.|TRBV28
CASSYWGGPSYEQYF
TGTGCCAGCAGTTATTGGGGCGGACCCTCCTACGAGCAGTACTTC
>.|TRBJ2-3|many|TRBV11-2
CASSLAGAPDTQYF
TGTGCCAGCAGCTTAGCGGGAGCCCCAGATACGCAGTATTTT
>.|TRBJ2-7|many|TRBV5-6
CASSSTGFPYEQYF
TGTGCCAGCAGCTCCACAGGGTTCCCCTACGAGCAGTACTTC
>TRBD2|TRBJ2-3|many|TRBV24-1
CATSDAGAADTQYF
TGTGCCACCAGTGATGCGGGAGCTGCAGATACGCAGTATTTT
>TRBD1|TRBJ2-7|.|TRBV6-1
CASSLTGATSYEQYF
TGTGCCAGCAGCCTTACAGGGGCAACCTCCTACGAGCAGTACTTC
>TRBD2|TRBJ2-5|many|TRBV29-1
CSVLAGGQETQYF
TGCAGCGTACTAGCGGGAGGGCAAGAGACCCAGTACTTC
>TRBD2|TRBJ2-3|many|TRBV19
CASSMASGGTDTQYF
TGTGCCAGTAGTATGGCTAGCGGGGGAACAGATACGCAGTATTTT
>.|TRBJ2-3|many|TRBV7-3
CASSLGQHTDTQYF
TGTGCCAGCAGCTTAGGACAGCACACAGATACGCAGTATTTT
>TRBD2|TRBJ2-1|many|TRBV12-3/TRBV12-4
CASSFAGGSYNEQFF
TGTGCCAGCAGTTTTGCGGGGGGCTCCTACAATGAGCAGTTCTTC
>.|TRBJ2-7|many|TRBV28
CASSLRGGSYEQYF
TGTGCCAGCAGTTTACGAGGGGGTAGCTACGAGCAGTACTTC
>TRBD1|TRBJ2-3|many|TRBV7-9
CASSRGTGKSTDTQYF
TGTGCCAGCAGCCGCGGGACAGGCAAAAGCACAGATACGCAGTATTTT
>.|TRBJ2-1|few|TRBV12-5
CASGLVGGPLGDEQFF
TGTGCTAGTGGTTTGGTAGGGGGGCCCCTTGGAGATGAGCAGTTCTTC
>.|TRBJ2-2|many|TRBV20-1
CSVPHRGNTGELFF
TGCAGTGTTCCTCACCGGGGCAACACCGGGGAGCTGTTTTTT
>TRBD1|TRBJ2-2|many|TRBV2
CATSDRGKGTGELFF
TGTGCCACCTCTGACAGGGGCAAGGGCACCGGGGAGCTGTTTTTT
>.|TRBJ2-2|many|TRBV6-2/TRBV6-3
CASSYRNRVLDTGELFF
TGTGCCAGCAGTTACAGAAACAGGGTTTTGGACACCGGGGAGCTGTTTTTT
>.|TRBJ2-5|many|TRBV29-1
CSVASGFQETQYF
TGCAGCGTTGCCTCAGGTTTTCAAGAGACCCAGTACTTC
>.|TRBJ2-3|many|TRBV9
CASSVGGTQYF
TGTGCCAGCAGCGTAGGGGGTACGCAGTATTTT
>.|TRBJ2-1|many|TRBV28
CASSLLDEQFF
TGTGCCAGCAGTTTACTCGATGAGCAGTTCTTC
>.|TRBJ2-3|.|TRBV7-8
CASSLAGRYTDTQYF
TGTGCCAGCAGCTTAGCGGGACGCTACACAGATACGCAGTATTTT
>.|TRBJ2-5|few|TRBV27
CASGRNAETQYF
TGTGCCAGCGGGCGCAACGCCGAGACCCAGTACTTC
>TRBD1|TRBJ2-7|many|TRBV20-1
CSASPGQGDSYEQYF
TGCAGTGCTAGCCCCGGACAGGGCGATTCCTACGAGCAGTACTTC
>.|TRBJ1-1|few|TRBV6-1
CASSVVLGAEAFF
TGTGCCAGCAGTGTGGTCCTCGGGGCTGAAGCTTTCTTT
>TRBD1|TRBJ1-2|many|TRBV29-1
CSVGDRGDGYTF
TGCAGCGTTGGGGACAGGGGGGATGGCTACACCTTC